The 5 T cell receptor beta chains listed next were all sequenced from one sample in a study of beta chain features in type 1 diabetes. Overall study results and limits: Shorter TCRB CDR3s, moderately but significantly so, marked every one of the four CD4+ subsets in Type 1 diabetes patients.

TCRB transcripts that were expressed got sequenced, as all of the isolated RNA had been reverse transcribed. TCRdb keeps only in-frame clones here, not all; method: immunoSEQ multiplex PCR. The sample includes roughly 330,000 clones, approximately 12% of them seen just once. Which antigens these TCRs recognize remains unknown. Material: naive CD4+ T cells from blood. These receptors were taken from a woman aged 18-29 years with type 1 diabetes.

The V gene is TRBV10-3, the J gene TRBJ2-7; 8 bases match TRBD1. The CDR3 contains 16 residues. V trimming: 8 bases; J trimming: 3 bases; junction bases outside the gene matches: 15. Per germline, CDR1 ENHRY and CDR2 SYGVKD. The CDR3 protein is CAIGGRDRSIFYEQYF. The CDR3 DNA sequence: TGTGCCATCGGGGGGCGGGACAGGTCCATCTTCTACGAGCAGTACTTC.

This sequence joins TRBV25-1 and TRBJ2-1, with 9 bases fitting TRBD2. The V gene end was trimmed by 4 bases and the J gene end by 4 bases; junction bases not matched to a gene: 8. CDR3 length equals 16 residues. Germline-derived CDR1 and CDR2 are MGHDK and SYGVNS. The CDR3 region has the DNA TGTGCCAGCAGTGCCGCCGGGACTAGCAGGTACAATGAGCAGTTCTTC. Its translation: CASSAAGTSRYNEQFF.

This clone was detected only a few times. The chain recombines TRBV29-1 with TRBJ2-1, with D perhaps matching TRBD2 (5 bases). The germline V gene has CDR1 SQVTM and CDR2 ANQGSEA. V was pared by 1 base and J by 4 bases, with 20 bases between. The CDR3 length is 17 residues. The CDR3: CSVEVTLGERSYNEQFF. The CDR3 bases are TGCAGCGTTGAAGTCACCCTAGGCGAGCGGAGTTACAATGAGCAGTTCTTC.

This clone was seen only a few times. The chain employs TRBV7-2 and TRBJ2-3, with no clear D. V was shortened by 1 base and J by 2 bases, with 7 bases between the two germline ends. The CDR3 covers 14 residues. The germline gives CDR1 SGHTA, CDR2 FQGNSA. This chain's CDR3 is CASSLGTATDTQYF. The CDR3, as DNA: TGTGCCAGCAGCTTAGGTACAGCCACAGATACGCAGTATTTT.

The V call is TRBV29-1, the J call TRBJ1-2; TRBD1 might be the D (5 bases). Germline loops: CDR1 SQVTM, CDR2 ANQGSEA. This CDR3 has 12 amino acids. With 4 bases removed from V and 3 bases from J, the gap between germline ends came to 9 bases. CDR3 in DNA: TGCAGCGTTGGACGGGGGGACTATGGCTACACCTTC. Translating gives CSVGRGDYGYTF.